This passage covers 14 T cell receptor beta chains from one sample sequenced in a study of cytomegalovirus exposure and HLA in healthy donors. Generated by immunoSEQ multiplex PCR, the TCRdb table keeps only in-frame clones and is missing some. The sample holds fewer than 85,000 clones, around 96% seen once. The sequenced material came from PBMCs. The receptors were gathered from a woman aged 18-30 years in good health and CMV-seronegative.

The chain uses TRBV6-5 and TRBJ2-7; 10 bases map to TRBD2. The J segment lost 4 bases and the V segment lost 4 bases, leaving 7 bases of the junction unmatched. Germline-derived CDR1 and CDR2 are MNHEY and SVGAGI. The CDR3 contains 15 residues. The CDR3 region has the DNA TGTGCCAGCAGTTTTTCCGGGACTAGCGTTTACGAGCAGTACTTC. Protein sequence: CASSFSGTSVYEQYF.

This chain links TRBV28 with TRBJ1-1, with 8 bases identical to TRBD1. The germline CDR1 and CDR2 sequences are MDHEN and SYDVKM. Trimming removed 6 bases from V and 0 bases from J; junction bases left unmatched: 3. CDR3 length: 14 amino acids. This chain's CDR3 is CASRTGGMNTEAFF. In nucleotides, the CDR3 is TGTGCCAGCAGAACAGGGGGAATGAACACTGAAGCTTTCTTT.

This chain joins TRBV11-2 and TRBJ2-5, with D unclear. Between the trimmed V and J ends, which lost 0 bases and 2 bases, there was a span of 4 bases. Germline CDR1 and CDR2: SGHAT and FQNNGV. This CDR3 comprises 13 residues. CDR3 loop: CASSLDPQETQYF. The CDR3 DNA follows: TGTGCCAGCAGCTTAGATCCTCAAGAGACCCAGTACTTC.

The chain has TRBV7-2 and TRBJ2-1; D is ambiguous. CDR3 length: 14 amino acids. CDR1 and CDR2 from the germline V gene are SGHTA and FQGNSA. V lost 0 bases and J 4 bases, leaving 7 bases between the germline ends. The CDR3 coding sequence is TGTGCCAGCAGCTTAGCGCAGGTATACAATGAGCAGTTCTTC. Translating it yields CASSLAQVYNEQFF.

The chain combines TRBV29-1 with TRBJ1-1; D unresolved. The CDR3 contains 12 residues. With 6 bases removed from V and 5 bases from J, the gap between germline ends came to 13 bases. CDR1 is SQVTM and CDR2 is ANQGSEA in the germline V gene. As DNA, the CDR3 is TGCAGCGTCACCCCGGGGAAGACTGAAGCTTTCTTT. Protein sequence: CSVTPGKTEAFF.

The chain is built from TRBV19 and TRBJ1-3, with a possible D match to TRBD1 (6 bases). V lost 7 bases and J lost 0, with 19 bases in between. CDR1 is LNHDA and CDR2 is SQIVND in the germline V gene (reference sequence). The CDR3 spans 17 residues. The CDR3 DNA follows: TGTGCCAGTACCCGTAACCCAGGGGCCCTCTCTGGAAACACCATATATTTT. Translated: CASTRNPGALSGNTIYF. Full variable domain (rest looked up from reference TRBV19 and TRBJ1-3): DGGITQSPKYLFRKEGQNVTLSCEQNLNHDAMYWYRQDPGQGLRLIYYSQIVNDFQKGDIAEGYSVSREKKESFPLTVTSAQKNPTAFYLCASTRNPGALSGNTIYFGEGSWLTVV.

The J gene is TRBJ2-7, the V gene TRBV28; tentative D call: TRBD2 (5 bases). CDR1 and CDR2 (germline): MDHEN, SYDVKM. CDR3 length equals 15 residues. V was cut by 3 bases and J by 6 bases, with 18 bases left in between. The CDR3 sequence: CASSFPSVGRGEQYF. In DNA, the CDR3 is TGTGCCAGCAGTTTTCCCTCGGTAGGGAGAGGCGAGCAGTACTTC.

CDR3 DNA sequence: TGCGCCAGCAGCTTGGGGGGTCCCGGGACTAGCACAGATACGCAGTATTTT. Its protein product is CASSLGGPGTSTDTQYF. V and J are TRBV5-1 and TRBJ2-3, with D possibly being TRBD2 (6 bases). Germline CDR1 reads SGHRS; CDR2 reads YFSETQ. Trimming left V 0 bases short and J 0 bases short, with 14 bases between. The CDR3 totals 17 residues.

This chain links TRBV6-6 with TRBJ2-2; 11 bases map to TRBD2. The CDR3 is made up of 16 amino acids. Germline CDR1 is MNHNY and CDR2 is SVGAGI (reference sequence). Losses at the gene ends were 2 bases for V and 6 bases for J; bases not matched to a gene: 5. The CDR3 spells CASSYRVAGGPGELFF. The DNA for the CDR3 is TGTGCCAGCAGTTACCGCGTAGCGGGAGGGCCCGGGGAGCTGTTTTTT.

The V call is TRBV28, the J call TRBJ2-7; tentatively, D is TRBD2 (5 bases). Trimming pared 5 bases from V and 2 bases from J, leaving 25 bases between. This CDR3 has 18 amino acids. Germline-derived CDR1 and CDR2 are MDHEN and SYDVKM. As DNA, the CDR3 is TGTGCCAGCAGTCTCTCGGGCGTGGAGGAAGATGGTCCCTACGAGCAGTACTTC. It specifies CASSLSGVEEDGPYEQYF.

The chain uses TRBV19 and TRBJ2-3; 11 bases agree with TRBD1. CDR3 length equals 14 residues. The germline CDR1 and CDR2 sequences are LNHDA and SQIVND (reference sequence). V was pared by 10 bases and J by 4 bases, with 7 bases of the junction left unmatched. CDR3 in amino acids: CATTGQGAADTQYF. The CDR3 coding sequence is TGTGCCACCACAGGACAGGGGGCGGCAGATACGCAGTATTTT.

The rearrangement links TRBV18 to TRBJ1-4; a weak D match, TRBD1 (6 bases). The CDR3 extends over 15 amino acids. The germline V and J ends were trimmed by 5 bases and 5 bases, with 15 bases remaining between them. Germline V gives CDR1 KGHSH, CDR2 LQKENI. The DNA for the CDR3 is TGTGCCAGCTCAACTAGTACAGGGATCAATGAAAAACTGTTTTTT. Its protein product is CASSTSTGINEKLFF.

The chain uses TRBV30 and TRBJ1-2, with 7 bases matching TRBD1. The V segment lost 8 bases and the J segment 0 bases; nucleotides outside the gene matches: 6. Germline assignment: CDR1 GTSNPN and CDR2 SVGIG (reference sequence). The CDR3 is made up of 13 amino acids. The CDR3 bases are TGTGCCAAAATGACAGGGACTAACTATGGCTACACCTTC. It codes for CAKMTGTNYGYTF.

The chain links TRBV6-6 to TRBJ2-1; 7 bases fit TRBD2. Unmatched junction bases numbered 6, after V lost 3 bases and J lost 4 bases. Germline V gene sequence: CDR1 MNHNY, CDR2 SVGAGI (reference sequence). The CDR3 spans 15 residues. The CDR3 here is CASSYKREGYNEQFF. The CDR3 nucleotides are TGTGCCAGCAGTTATAAGAGGGAGGGTTACAATGAGCAGTTCTTC.